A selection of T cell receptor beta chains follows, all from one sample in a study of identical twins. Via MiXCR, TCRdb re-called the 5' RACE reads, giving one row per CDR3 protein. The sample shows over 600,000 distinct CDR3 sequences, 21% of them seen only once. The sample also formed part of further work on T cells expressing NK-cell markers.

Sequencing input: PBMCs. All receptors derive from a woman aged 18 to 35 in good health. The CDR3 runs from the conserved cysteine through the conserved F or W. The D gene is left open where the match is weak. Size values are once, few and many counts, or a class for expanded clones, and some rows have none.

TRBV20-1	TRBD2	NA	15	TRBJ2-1	TGCAGTGCTACCTACGGGACTAGCGGGAGAGATGAGCAGTTCTTC	CSATYGTSGRDEQFF
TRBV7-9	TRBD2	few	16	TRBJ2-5	TGTGCCAGCAGCTCGCTAGCGGGAGGGCCCCGGGAGACCCAGTACTTC	CASSSLAGGPRETQYF
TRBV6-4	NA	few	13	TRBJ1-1	TGTGCCAGCAGTGCCAGGTCCGGGGGTGAAGCTTTCTTT	CASSARSGGEAFF
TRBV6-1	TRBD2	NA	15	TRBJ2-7	TGTGCCAGCAGACGACCCGGGACTAACTCCTACGAGCAGTACTTC	CASRRPGTNSYEQYF
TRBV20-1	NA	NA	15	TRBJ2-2	TGCAGTGCTAGAGCGGGAGTGGCGGACACCGGGGAGCTGTTTTTT	CSARAGVADTGELFF
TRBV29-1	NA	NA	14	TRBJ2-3	TGCAGCGTTGAGGGGCGCGGAGGCACAGATACGCAGTATTTT	CSVEGRGGTDTQYF
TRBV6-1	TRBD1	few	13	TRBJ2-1	TGTGCCAGCGGCCCGGGACAGTACAATGAGCAGTTCTTC	CASGPGQYNEQFF
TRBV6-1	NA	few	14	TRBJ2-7	TGTGCCAGCAGCGTGACAGGACCCCCCTACGAGCAGTACTTC	CASSVTGPPYEQYF
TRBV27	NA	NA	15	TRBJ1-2	TGTGCCAGCAGTCCCCTCGACCCCTCGCGATATGGCTACACCTTC	CASSPLDPSRYGYTF
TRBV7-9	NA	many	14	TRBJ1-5	TGTGCCAGCAGCCCCGCCGGGGCTAATCAGCCCCAGCATTTT	CASSPAGANQPQHF
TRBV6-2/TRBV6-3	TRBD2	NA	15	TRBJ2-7	TGTGCCAGTCTCGGACCTTTAGCGGGAGAAACTGAGCAGTACTTC	CASLGPLAGETEQYF
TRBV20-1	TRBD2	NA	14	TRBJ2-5	TGCGGTGCTCACCGCCGCGGGGGTGGGGAGACCCAGTACTTC	CGAHRRGGGETQYF
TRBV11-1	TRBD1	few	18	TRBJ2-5	TGTGCCAGCAGCCACACAGGGGGCCCCTTTTCAAGCCAAGAGACCCAGTACTTC	CASSHTGGPFSSQETQYF
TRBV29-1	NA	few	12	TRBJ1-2	TGCAGCGTAGGACAGCCAACAGCGGGCTACACCTTC	CSVGQPTAGYTF
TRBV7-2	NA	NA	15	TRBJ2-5	TGTGCCAGCAGCTTAGTGCGGGGCGGCCAAGAGACCCAGTACTTC	CASSLVRGGQETQYF
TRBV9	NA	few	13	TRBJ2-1	TGTGCCAGCAGCACCTCCGTTTTGGACGAGCAGTTCTTC	CASSTSVLDEQFF